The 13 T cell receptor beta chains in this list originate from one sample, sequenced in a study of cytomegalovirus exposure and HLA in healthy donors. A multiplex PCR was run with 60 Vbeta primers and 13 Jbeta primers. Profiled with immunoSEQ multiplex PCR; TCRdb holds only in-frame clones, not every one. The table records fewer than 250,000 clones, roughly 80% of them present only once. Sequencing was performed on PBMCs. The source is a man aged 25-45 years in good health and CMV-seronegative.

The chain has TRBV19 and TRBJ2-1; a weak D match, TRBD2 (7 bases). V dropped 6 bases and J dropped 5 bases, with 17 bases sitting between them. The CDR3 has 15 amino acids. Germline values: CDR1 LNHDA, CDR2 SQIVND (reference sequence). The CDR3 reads CASRLRGGQNNEQFF. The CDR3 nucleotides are TGTGCCAGTAGGTTACGCGGGGGCCAAAACAATGAGCAGTTCTTC.

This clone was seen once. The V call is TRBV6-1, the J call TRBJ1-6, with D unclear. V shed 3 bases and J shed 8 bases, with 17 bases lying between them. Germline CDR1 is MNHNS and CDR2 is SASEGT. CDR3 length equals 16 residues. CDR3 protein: CASSDRSGSGDSPLHF. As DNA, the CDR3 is TGTGCCAGCAGTGATCGATCCGGGTCCGGTGATTCACCCCTCCACTTT.

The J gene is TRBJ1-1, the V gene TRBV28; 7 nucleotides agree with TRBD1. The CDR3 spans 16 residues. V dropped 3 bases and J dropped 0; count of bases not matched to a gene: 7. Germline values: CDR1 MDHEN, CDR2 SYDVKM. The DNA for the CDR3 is TGTGCCAGCAGTTTCCGGGGGACAGACATGAACACTGAAGCTTTCTTT. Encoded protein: CASSFRGTDMNTEAFF.

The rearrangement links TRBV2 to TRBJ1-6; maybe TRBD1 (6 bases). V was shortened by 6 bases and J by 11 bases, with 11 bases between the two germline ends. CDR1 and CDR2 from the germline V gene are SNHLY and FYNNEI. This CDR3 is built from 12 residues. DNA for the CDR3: TGTGCCAGCAGACAGGACAGCCCACCCCTCCACTTT. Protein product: CASRQDSPPLHF.

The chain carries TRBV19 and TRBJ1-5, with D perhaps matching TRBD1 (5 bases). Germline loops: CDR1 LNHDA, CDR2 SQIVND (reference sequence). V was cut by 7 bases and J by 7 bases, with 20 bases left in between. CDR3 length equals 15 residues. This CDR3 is CASNRYGRAGQPQHF. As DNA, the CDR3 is TGTGCCAGTAACCGTTATGGCAGGGCAGGACAGCCCCAGCATTTT.

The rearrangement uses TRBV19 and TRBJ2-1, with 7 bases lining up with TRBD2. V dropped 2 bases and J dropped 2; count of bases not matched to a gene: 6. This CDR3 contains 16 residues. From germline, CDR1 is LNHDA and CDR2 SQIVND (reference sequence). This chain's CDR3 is CASSISIRGAYNEQFF. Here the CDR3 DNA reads TGTGCCAGTAGTATAAGCATTCGGGGGGCCTACAATGAGCAGTTCTTC.

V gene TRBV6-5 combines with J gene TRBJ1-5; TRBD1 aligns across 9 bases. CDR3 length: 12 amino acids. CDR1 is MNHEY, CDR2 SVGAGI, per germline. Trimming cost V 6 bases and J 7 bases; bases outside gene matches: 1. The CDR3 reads CASRDRGQPQHF. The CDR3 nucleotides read TGTGCCAGCAGGGACAGGGGCCAGCCCCAGCATTTT.

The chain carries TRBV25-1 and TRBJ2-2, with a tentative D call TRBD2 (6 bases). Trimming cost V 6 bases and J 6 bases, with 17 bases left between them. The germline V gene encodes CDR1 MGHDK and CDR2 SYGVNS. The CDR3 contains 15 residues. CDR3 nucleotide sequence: TGTGCCAGCAGCACAAACTGGGGGGAGGCCGGGGAGCTGTTTTTT. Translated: CASSTNWGEAGELFF.

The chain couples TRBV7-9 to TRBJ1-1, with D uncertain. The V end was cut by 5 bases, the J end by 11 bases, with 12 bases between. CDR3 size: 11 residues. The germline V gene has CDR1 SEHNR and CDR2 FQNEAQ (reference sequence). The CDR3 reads CASSLTGLAFF. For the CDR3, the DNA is TGTGCCAGCAGCCTAACTGGTCTTGCTTTCTTT.

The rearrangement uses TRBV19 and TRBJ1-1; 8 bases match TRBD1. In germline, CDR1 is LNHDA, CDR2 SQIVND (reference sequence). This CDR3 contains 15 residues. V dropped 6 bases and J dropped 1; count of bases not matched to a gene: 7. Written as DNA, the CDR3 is TGTGCCAGTAGAACGGGACAGGCTACGAACACTGAAGCTTTCTTT. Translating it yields CASRTGQATNTEAFF.

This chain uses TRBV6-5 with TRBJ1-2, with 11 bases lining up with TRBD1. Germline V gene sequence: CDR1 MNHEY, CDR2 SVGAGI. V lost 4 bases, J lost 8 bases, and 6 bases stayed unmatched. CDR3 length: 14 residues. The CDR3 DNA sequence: TGTGCCAGCAGTTCCCCGGGACAGGGGGAAGGCTACACCTTC. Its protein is CASSSPGQGEGYTF.

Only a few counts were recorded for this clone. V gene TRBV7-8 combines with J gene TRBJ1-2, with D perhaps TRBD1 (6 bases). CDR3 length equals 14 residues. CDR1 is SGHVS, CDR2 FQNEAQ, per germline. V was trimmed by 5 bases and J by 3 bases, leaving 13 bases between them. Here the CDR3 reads CASSPQQGDYGYTF. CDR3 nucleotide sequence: TGTGCCAGCAGCCCACAACAGGGTGACTATGGCTACACCTTC.

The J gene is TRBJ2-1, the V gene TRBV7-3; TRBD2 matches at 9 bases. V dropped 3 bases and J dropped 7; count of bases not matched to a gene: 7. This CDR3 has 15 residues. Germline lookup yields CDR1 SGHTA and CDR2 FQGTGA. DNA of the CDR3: TGTGCCAGCAGCTTGGGCAGCGGGGGGACAAATGAGCAGTTCTTC. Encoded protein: CASSLGSGGTNEQFF.